This TCR beta chain comes out of a study of blood T cells in healthy people across ages. The germline V gene encodes CDR1 SGHRS and CDR2 YFSETQ. With 2 bases clipped from V and 8 bases from J, the junction kept 7 bases outside the gene matches. There are 14 residues in the CDR3. A second about 6 to 12 cycle PCR used barcoded and J-beta primers. A single record per CDR3 protein comes from TCRdb applying MiXCR to the 5' RACE reads. This sample has around 1,500,000 distinct CDR3 sequences, with roughly 28% found just once. This clonotype has just a few counts. Sequencing used blood. The chain carries TRBV5-1 and TRBJ2-1; 7 bases agree with TRBD2. This receptor was taken from a woman in her twenties or thirties in good health. The CDR3 DNA reads as TGCGCCAGCAGCTTCCCCACTAGCGCGGATGAGCAGTTCTTC. Amino acid sequence: CASSFPTSADEQFF.